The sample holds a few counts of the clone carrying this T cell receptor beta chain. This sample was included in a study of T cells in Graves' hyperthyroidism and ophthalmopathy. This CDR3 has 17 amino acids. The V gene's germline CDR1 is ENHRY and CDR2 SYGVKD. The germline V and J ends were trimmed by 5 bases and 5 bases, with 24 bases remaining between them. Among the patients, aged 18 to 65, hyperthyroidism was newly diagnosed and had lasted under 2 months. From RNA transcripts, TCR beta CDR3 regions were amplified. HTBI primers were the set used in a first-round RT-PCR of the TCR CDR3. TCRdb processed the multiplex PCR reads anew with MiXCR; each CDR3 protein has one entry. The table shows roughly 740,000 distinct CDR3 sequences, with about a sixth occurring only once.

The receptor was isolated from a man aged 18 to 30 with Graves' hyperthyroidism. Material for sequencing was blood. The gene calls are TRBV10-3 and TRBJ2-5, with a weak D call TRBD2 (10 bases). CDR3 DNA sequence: TGTGCCATCAGTCCGACAGGGGGGCTAGCGGGAGCTGAGACCCAGTACTTC. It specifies CAISPTGGLAGAETQYF.